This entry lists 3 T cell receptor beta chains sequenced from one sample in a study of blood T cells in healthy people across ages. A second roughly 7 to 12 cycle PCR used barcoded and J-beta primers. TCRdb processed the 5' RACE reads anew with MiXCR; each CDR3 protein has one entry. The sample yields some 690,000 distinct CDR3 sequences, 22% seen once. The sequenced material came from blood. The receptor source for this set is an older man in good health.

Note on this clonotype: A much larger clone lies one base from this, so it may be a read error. The CDR3 reads CSVPGLNEHFF. Written as DNA, the CDR3 is TGCAGCGTTCCCGGGCTGAATGAGCACTTCTTC. The chain joins TRBV29-1 to TRBJ2-5; no definite D call. The germline gives CDR1 SQVTM, CDR2 ANQGSEA. The CDR3 spans 11 residues. The full variable domain, with the rest looked up from reference TRBV29-1 and TRBJ2-5, is SAVISQKPSRDICQRGTSLTIQCQVDSQVTMMFWYRQQPGQSLTLIATANQGSEATYESGFVIDKFPISRPNLTFSTLTVSNMSPEDSSIYLCSVPGLNEHFFGPGTRLLVL.

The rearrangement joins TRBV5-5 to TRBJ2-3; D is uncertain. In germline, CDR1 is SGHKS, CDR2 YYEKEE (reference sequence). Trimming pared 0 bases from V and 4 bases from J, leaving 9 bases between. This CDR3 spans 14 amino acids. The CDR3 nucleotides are TGTGCCAGCAGCTTGGCCAGGCCTGCAGATACGCAGTATTTT. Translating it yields CASSLARPADTQYF. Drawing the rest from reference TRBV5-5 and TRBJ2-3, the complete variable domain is DAGVTQSPTHLIKTRGQQVTLRCSPISGHKSVSWYQQVLGQGPQFIFQYYEKEERGRGNFPDRFSARQFPNYSSELNVNALLLGDSALYLCASSLARPADTQYFGPGTRLTVL.

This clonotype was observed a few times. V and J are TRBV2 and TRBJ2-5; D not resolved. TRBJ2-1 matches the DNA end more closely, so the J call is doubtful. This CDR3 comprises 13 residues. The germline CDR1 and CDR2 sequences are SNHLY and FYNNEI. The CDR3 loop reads CASSERDGQEQFF. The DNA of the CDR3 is TGTGCCAGCAGTGAAAGGGATGGCCAGGAGCAGTTCTTC.